The present T cell receptor beta chain was sequenced within a study of shared clonotypes between healthy human individuals. Study-wide background: Researchers assigned three CD4 naive, three CD4 memory, two CD8 naive and one CD8 memory plate to each donor. Whole-study findings and limits: Naive subsets, compared against memory subsets, generally had larger estimated richness values.

Germline assignment: CDR1 SGHAT and CDR2 FQNNGV. V lost 0 bases to trimming and J lost 16 bases, with 10 bases between them. The CDR3 is 12 amino acids. Turning to this clone: The antigen is unknown.

The authors split each subset's genomic DNA evenly across several immunoSEQ plates. TCRdb keeps only in-frame clones here, not all; method: immunoSEQ multiplex PCR. Found here are 2.5 million or so clones, around 94% of them singletons; the top ten hold roughly 0.15%. Investigators divided CD4+ cells into CD45RA+ naive and CD45RA-negative memory subsets. The chain has TRBV11-2 and TRBJ1-6; D is perhaps TRBD1 (5 bases). The source material was naive CD4+ T cells sorted from blood. Noted subset: CD45RA+ positively selected. The receptor was isolated from a man aged 18 to 29 in good health. The CDR3 here is CASSLDKGVLHF. The CDR3 DNA reads TGTGCCAGCAGCTTAGATAAAGGGGTTCTCCACTTT.